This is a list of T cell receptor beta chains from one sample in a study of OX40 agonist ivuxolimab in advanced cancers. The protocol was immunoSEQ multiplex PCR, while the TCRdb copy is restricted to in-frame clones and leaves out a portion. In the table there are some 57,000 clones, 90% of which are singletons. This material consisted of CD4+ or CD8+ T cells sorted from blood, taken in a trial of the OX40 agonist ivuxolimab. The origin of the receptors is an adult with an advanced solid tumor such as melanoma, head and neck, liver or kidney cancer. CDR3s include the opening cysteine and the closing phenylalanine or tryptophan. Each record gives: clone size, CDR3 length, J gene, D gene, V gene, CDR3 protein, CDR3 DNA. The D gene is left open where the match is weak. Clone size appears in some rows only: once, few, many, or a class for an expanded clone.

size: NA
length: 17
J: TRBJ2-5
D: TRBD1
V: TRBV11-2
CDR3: CASSSPGQGARRKTQYF
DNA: TGTGCCAGCAGCTCGCCGGGACAGGGGGCGCGAAGGAAGACCCAGTACTTC

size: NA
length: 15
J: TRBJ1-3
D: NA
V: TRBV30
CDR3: CAWSTGSNSGNTIYF
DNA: TGTGCCTGGAGTACTGGGTCCAACTCTGGAAACACCATATATTTT

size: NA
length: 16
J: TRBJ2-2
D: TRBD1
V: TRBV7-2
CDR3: CASSPQWGTDTGELFF
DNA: TGTGCCAGCAGCCCACAATGGGGGACAGACACCGGGGAGCTGTTTTTT

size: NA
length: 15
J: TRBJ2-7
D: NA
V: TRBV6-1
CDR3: CASSEESGPTYEQYF
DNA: TGTGCCAGCAGTGAAGAGAGCGGCCCCACCTACGAGCAGTACTTC

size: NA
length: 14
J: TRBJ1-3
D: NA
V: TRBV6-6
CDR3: CASSSGGSGNTIYF
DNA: TGTGCCAGCAGTTCCGGGGGCTCTGGGAACACCATATATTTT

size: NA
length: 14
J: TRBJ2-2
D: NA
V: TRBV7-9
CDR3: CASSRWRGTGELFF
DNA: TGTGCCAGCAGCCGATGGAGGGGAACCGGGGAGCTGTTTTTT

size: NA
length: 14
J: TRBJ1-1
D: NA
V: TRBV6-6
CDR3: CASEWGRGNTEAFF
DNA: TGTGCCAGCGAGTGGGGCCGGGGGAACACTGAAGCTTTCTTT

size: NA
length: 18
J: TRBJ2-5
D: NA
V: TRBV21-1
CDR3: CASSAQSLGEDSRETQYF
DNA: TGTGCCAGCAGCGCACAGTCGCTAGGGGAGGATAGTCGGGAGACCCAGTACTTC

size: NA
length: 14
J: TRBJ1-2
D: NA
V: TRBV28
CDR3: CASSPDRDHYGYTF
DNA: TGTGCCAGCAGTCCGGACCGGGACCACTATGGCTACACCTTC

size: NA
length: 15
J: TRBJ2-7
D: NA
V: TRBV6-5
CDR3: CASSPTGGTSYEQYF
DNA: TGTGCCAGCAGCCCCACTGGCGGGACATCCTACGAGCAGTACTTC

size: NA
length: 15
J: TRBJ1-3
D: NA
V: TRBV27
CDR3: CASSLTLGSGNTIYF
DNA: TGTGCCAGCAGTTTAACTCTGGGATCTGGAAACACCATATATTTT

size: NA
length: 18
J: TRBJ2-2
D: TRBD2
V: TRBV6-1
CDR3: CASSEGRGNRPSGGELFF
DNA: TGTGCCAGCAGTGAAGGGCGGGGGAATCGACCATCGGGCGGGGAGCTGTTTTTT

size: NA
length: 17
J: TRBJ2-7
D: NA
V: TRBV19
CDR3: CASSIVQGTTASYEQYF
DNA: TGTGCCAGTAGTATAGTACAAGGGACCACCGCTTCCTACGAGCAGTACTTC

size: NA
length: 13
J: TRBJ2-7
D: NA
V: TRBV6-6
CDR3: CASSYGPSYEQYF
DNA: TGTGCCAGCAGTTACGGGCCCTCCTACGAGCAGTACTTC

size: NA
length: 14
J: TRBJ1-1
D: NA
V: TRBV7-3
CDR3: CASSPDGMNTEAFF
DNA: TGTGCCAGCAGCCCGGACGGAATGAACACTGAAGCTTTCTTT

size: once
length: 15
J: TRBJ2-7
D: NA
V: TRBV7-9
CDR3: CASSLGDPRSSEQYF
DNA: TGTGCCAGCAGCTTAGGGGACCCCCGTTCGTCCGAGCAGTACTTC

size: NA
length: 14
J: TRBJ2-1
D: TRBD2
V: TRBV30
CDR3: CAYGGGSSYNEQFF
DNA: TGTGCTTATGGGGGGGGGAGCTCCTACAATGAGCAGTTCTTC

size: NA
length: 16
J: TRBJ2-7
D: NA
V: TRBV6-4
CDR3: CASSDCSSLCTYEQYF
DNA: TGTGCCAGCAGTGACTGCTCTAGCTTGTGCACCTACGAGCAGTACTTC

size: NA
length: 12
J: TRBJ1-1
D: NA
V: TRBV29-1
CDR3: CSVVGVNTEAFF
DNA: TGCAGCGTTGTAGGGGTGAACACTGAAGCTTTCTTT

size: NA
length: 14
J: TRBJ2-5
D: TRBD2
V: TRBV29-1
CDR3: CSGGAGVGEETQYF
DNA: TGCAGCGGCGGAGCGGGAGTAGGGGAAGAGACCCAGTACTTC

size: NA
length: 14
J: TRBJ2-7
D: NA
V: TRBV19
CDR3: CASSTGTTHYEQYF
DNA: TGTGCCAGTAGTACCGGGACAACACACTACGAGCAGTACTTC

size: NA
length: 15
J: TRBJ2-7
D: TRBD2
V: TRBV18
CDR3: CASSPPGGFVYEQYF
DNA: TGTGCCAGCTCACCACCCGGGGGGTTCGTCTACGAGCAGTACTTC

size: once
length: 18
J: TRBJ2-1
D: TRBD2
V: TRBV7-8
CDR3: CASSPWTSVRGVYNEQFF
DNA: TGTGCCAGCAGCCCCTGGACTAGCGTTAGGGGGGTCTACAATGAGCAGTTCTTC

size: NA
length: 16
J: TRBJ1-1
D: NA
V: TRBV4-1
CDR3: CASSQDRARANTEAFF
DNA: TGCGCCAGCAGCCAAGACAGGGCCAGGGCGAACACTGAAGCTTTCTTT

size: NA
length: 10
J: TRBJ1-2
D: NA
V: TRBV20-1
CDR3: CSAPGYGYTF
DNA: TGCAGTGCGCCAGGGTATGGCTACACCTTC

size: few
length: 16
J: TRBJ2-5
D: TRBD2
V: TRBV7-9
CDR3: CASAPRAGGFGETQYF
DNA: TGTGCCAGCGCCCCCCGCGCGGGAGGGTTCGGGGAGACCCAGTACTTC

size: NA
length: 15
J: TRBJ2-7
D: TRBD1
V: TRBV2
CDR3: CASSSEGQPIGEQYF
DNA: TGTGCCAGCAGTTCTGAGGGACAGCCCATAGGGGAGCAGTACTTC

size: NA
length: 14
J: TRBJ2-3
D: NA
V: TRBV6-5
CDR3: CASSGQLGTDTQYF
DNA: TGTGCCAGCAGCGGACAGCTGGGGACAGATACGCAGTATTTT

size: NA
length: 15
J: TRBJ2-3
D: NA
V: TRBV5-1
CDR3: CASSLEKESTDTQYF
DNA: TGCGCCAGCAGCTTGGAAAAGGAATCCACAGATACGCAGTATTTT

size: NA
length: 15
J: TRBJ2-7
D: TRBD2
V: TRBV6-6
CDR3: CASSLNSGSPYEQYF
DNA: TGTGCCAGCAGTTTAAATAGCGGGAGCCCCTACGAGCAGTACTTC

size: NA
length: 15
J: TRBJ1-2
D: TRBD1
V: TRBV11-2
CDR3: CASSLARDSSDGYTF
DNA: TGTGCCAGCAGCTTAGCCCGGGACAGTTCCGATGGCTACACCTTC

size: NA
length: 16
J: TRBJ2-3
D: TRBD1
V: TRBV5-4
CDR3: CASSSDRVGNTDTQYF
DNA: TGTGCCAGCAGCTCGGACAGGGTCGGTAACACAGATACGCAGTATTTT

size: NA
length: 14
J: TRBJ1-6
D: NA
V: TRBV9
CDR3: CASSLNWGGTILHF
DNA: TGTGCCAGCAGCCTCAATTGGGGGGGCACGATCCTCCACTTT

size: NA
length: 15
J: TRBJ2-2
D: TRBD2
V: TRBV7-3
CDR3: CASSRRAGGFGELFF
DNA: TGTGCCAGCAGCCGTCGAGCGGGAGGGTTCGGGGAGCTGTTTTTT

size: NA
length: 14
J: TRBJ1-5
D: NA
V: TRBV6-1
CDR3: CATRDYLGNQPQHF
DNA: TGTGCCACCAGGGACTACTTGGGGAATCAGCCCCAGCATTTT

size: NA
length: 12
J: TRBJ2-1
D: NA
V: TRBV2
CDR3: CASSGDRYLQFF
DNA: TGTGCCAGCAGTGGGGACCGGTACCTGCAGTTCTTC

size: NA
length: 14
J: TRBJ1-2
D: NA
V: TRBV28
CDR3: CASSLGTPNYGYTF
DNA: TGTGCCAGCAGTTTAGGCACCCCTAACTATGGCTACACCTTC

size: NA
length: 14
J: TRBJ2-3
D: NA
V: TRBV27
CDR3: CASSFSRGTDTQYF
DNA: TGTGCCAGCAGTTTCAGCAGGGGCACAGATACGCAGTATTTT

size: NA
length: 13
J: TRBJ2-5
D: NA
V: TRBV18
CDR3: CASSPGTQETQYF
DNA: TGTGCCAGCTCACCAGGGACCCAAGAGACCCAGTACTTC

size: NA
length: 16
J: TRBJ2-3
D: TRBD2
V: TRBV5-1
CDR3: CASSSKPAGGGNTQYF
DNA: TGCGCCAGCAGCTCGAAACCAGCGGGAGGGGGTAATACGCAGTATTTT

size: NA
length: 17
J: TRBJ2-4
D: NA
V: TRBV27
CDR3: CASSLTGGGPTKNIQYF
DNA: TGTGCCAGCAGTCTAACAGGGGGGGGCCCCACCAAAAACATTCAGTACTTC

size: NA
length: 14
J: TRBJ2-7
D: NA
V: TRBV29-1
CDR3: CSVVPGAFGGEQYF
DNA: TGCAGCGTTGTTCCCGGCGCTTTCGGGGGCGAGCAGTACTTC

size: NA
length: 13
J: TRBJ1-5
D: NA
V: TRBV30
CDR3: CAWSEYSNQPQHF
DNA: TGTGCCTGGAGTGAGTATAGCAATCAGCCCCAGCATTTT

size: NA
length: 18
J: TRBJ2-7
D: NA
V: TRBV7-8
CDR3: CASSLDDFRDGASDEQYF
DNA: TGTGCCAGCAGCTTGGACGACTTTAGGGACGGGGCTTCGGACGAGCAGTACTTC

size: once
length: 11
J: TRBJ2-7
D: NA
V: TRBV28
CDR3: CASKSSYEQYF
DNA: TGTGCCAGCAAAAGCTCCTACGAGCAGTACTTC

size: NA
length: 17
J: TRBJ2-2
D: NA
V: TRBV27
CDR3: CASSFQHRVSNTGELFF
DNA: TGTGCCAGCAGTTTCCAACACAGGGTCTCTAACACCGGGGAGCTGTTTTTT

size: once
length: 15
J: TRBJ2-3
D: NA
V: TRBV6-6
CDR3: CASSYSTSGADTQYF
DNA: TGTGCCAGCAGTTACTCGACTTCCGGAGCAGATACGCAGTATTTT

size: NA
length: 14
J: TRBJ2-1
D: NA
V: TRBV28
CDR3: CASQTRPAYNEQFF
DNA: TGTGCCAGCCAGACTAGACCCGCCTACAATGAGCAGTTCTTC

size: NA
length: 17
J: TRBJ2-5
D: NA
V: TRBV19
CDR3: CASSIGGQGWGQETQYF
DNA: TGTGCCAGTAGTATAGGAGGGCAGGGATGGGGCCAAGAGACCCAGTACTTC

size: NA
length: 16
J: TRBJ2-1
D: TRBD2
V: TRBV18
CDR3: CASSPGLAGSYNEQFF
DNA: TGTGCCAGCTCACCCGGACTAGCGGGGTCCTACAATGAGCAGTTCTTC